The sequence of this T cell receptor (beta chain) was determined in a study of regulatory T cells in long-lasting Graves disease. Through Arm-PCR of CDR3 regions and iRepertoire HTBI primers, TCR beta libraries were built. A single record per CDR3 protein comes from TCRdb applying MiXCR to the multiplex PCR reads. The table has around 500,000 distinct CDR3 sequences, approximately 12% seen once. The CDR3 covers 15 residues. Trimming removed 6 bases from V and 8 bases from J; junction bases left unmatched: 12. Germline CDR1 and CDR2: LNHDA and SQIVND (reference sequence). This clonotype was detected many times. Regarding time point: newly diagnosed GD, antithyroid drugs for less than 3 months. Making the TCR library involved RNA that had been extracted from PBMCs. From each patient, roughly 9 milliliters of peripheral blood was drawn and collected into an EDTA anticoagulant tube. The data were also submitted as part of a second study, on T cells in Graves' hyperthyroidism and ophthalmopathy. That paper adds: Carried out on the TCR CDR3, a first-round RT-PCR used the HTBI primer set.

The chain recombines TRBV19 with TRBJ2-1; 8 bases are shared with TRBD1. The sample in question was peripheral blood mononuclear cells (PBMCs), obtained at new diagnosis, from a patient treated with antithyroid drugs. This clonotype was sampled from a woman in her 30s with Graves disease. CDR3 in DNA: TGTGCCAGTAGCAGAGATGGGACAGGTACCTATGAGCAGTTCTTC. Its translation is CASSRDGTGTYEQFF. Looking up the rest from reference TRBV19 and TRBJ2-1 gives the full variable domain: DGGITQSPKYLFRKEGQNVTLSCEQNLNHDAMYWYRQDPGQGLRLIYYSQIVNDFQKGDIAEGYSVSREKKESFPLTVTSAQKNPTAFYLCASSRDGTGTYEQFFGPGTRLTVL.